The clone carrying this T cell receptor (beta chain) came up a few times. Its specificity is unknown. The data stem from a study of response to subunit inactivated influenza vaccine. Study findings and constraints: New T cells are recruited in small numbers by each seasonal influenza vaccination, according to the authors' suggestion.

One entry per CDR3 protein, called by TCRdb with MiXCR from the RT-PCR reads. The profile shows hundreds of thousands of distinct CDR3 sequences, about an eighth of them singletons. Deletions cut 3 bases from V and 2 bases from J, with 11 bases between. The CDR3 is made up of 14 amino acids. Germline values: CDR1 LGHNA, CDR2 YSLEER. The sample here was PBMCs from blood, taken around seven weeks after vaccination. The chain is built from TRBV4-3 and TRBJ2-7, with D possibly called TRBD1 or TRBD2 (5 bases each). The source is a man over 45 who received an inactivated influenza vaccine. The CDR3 reads CASSHRDGPYEQYF. CDR3 sequence (DNA): TGCGCCAGCAGCCACCGGGACGGACCCTACGAGCAGTACTTC.